This T cell receptor beta chain is from a study of beta chain features in type 1 diabetes. Overall study results and limits: Diminished insertions and augmented deletions at VDJ junctions characterized type 1 diabetes patients. Highly expressing activated T cells could be over-counted with a cDNA template.

Based on CD45RO/CCR7/CD25/CD127/CD95/CD27, CD4+ regulatory, stem cell-like memory, naive and central memory cells were sorted. As every portion of the isolated RNA was reverse transcribed, the sequencing read expressed TCRB transcripts. Naive, central memory and regulatory T cell samples averaged roughly 3.4 million immunoSEQ reads each. Data came from immunoSEQ multiplex PCR; TCRdb stores just in-frame clones and leaves some out. In the table there are hundreds of thousands of clones, about 15% of which are singletons. Only a few counts were recorded for this clone. Its target is not known. The germline V gene has CDR1 LNHDA and CDR2 SQIVND (reference sequence). There are 15 residues in the CDR3. The V gene end was trimmed by 5 bases and the J gene end by 4 bases; junction bases not matched to a gene: 5.

The source is a man aged 25 to 40 in good health. What was sequenced was central memory CD4+ T cells from blood. This chain uses TRBV19 with TRBJ1-2, with 12 bases lining up with TRBD1. The CDR3 protein is CASSLRDRGLYGYTF. CDR3 DNA sequence: TGTGCCAGTAGTCTCCGGGACAGGGGGCTCTATGGCTACACCTTC.